The clone carrying this TCR beta chain was observed many times. Its matching antigen is unknown. The V gene's germline CDR1 is SGHVS and CDR2 FNYEAQ. CDR3 length: 13 amino acids. The V gene lost 0 bases and the J gene lost 8 bases, with 9 bases spanning the gap. These data originate in a study of T-cell reconstitution after alpha-beta-depleted transplantation in children. Unique molecular identifiers tagged the TCRbeta library. MiXCR was run by TCRdb on the PCR reads, yielding one entry per CDR3 protein. The sample holds about 640,000 distinct CDR3 sequences; over 10% are singletons and the top ten take over 2%. Study outcomes and limitations: Recipient T cells and thymic progenitors that survived were the source of the high TCRbeta diversity seen at day 60 in some patients. One year after transplant, T-cell counts and diversity came mostly from newly produced T cells.

This clonotype originated in a male patient between 5 and 17 years old who had a stem cell transplant for acute myeloid leukemia, so the T cells may come from the graft donor. The chain recombines TRBV7-6 with TRBJ2-3; D not certain. This sample comprised PBMCs, mostly from graft donor cells, obtained 360 days after TCRalphabeta/CD19-depleted stem cell transplant. The CDR3 spells CASSLALGPTQYF. CDR3 in DNA: TGTGCCAGCAGCTTAGCCCTCGGTCCTACGCAGTATTTT. Complete variable domain (other parts from reference TRBV7-6 and TRBJ2-3): GAGVSQSPRYKVTKRGQDVALRCDPISGHVSLYWYRQALGQGPEFLTYFNYEAQQDKSGLPNDRFSAERPEGSISTLTIQRTEQRDSAMYRCASSLALGPTQYFGPGTRLTVL.